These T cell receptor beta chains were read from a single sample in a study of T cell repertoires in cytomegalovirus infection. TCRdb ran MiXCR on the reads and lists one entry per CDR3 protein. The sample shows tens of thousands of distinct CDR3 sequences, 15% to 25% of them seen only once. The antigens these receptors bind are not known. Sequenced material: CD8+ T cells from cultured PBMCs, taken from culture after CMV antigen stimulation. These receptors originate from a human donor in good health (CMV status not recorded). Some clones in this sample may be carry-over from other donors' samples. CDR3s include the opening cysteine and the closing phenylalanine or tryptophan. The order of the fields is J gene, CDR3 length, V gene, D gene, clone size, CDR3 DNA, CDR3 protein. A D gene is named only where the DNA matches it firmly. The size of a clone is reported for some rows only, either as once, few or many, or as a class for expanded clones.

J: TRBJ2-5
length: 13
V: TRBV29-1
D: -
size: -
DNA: TGCAGCGTTGATGGGCCCGCGGAAGAGACCCAGTACTTC
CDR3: CSVDGPAEETQYF

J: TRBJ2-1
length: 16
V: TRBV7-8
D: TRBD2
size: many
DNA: TGTGCCAGCAGCTTGGGTGGGGACTACCGTTGGAATGAGCAGTTCTTC
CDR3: CASSLGGDYRWNEQFF

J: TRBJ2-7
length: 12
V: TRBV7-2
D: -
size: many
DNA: TGTGCCAGCAGCTTAGATCCGCAGGCCTTTTACTTC
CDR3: CASSLDPQAFYF

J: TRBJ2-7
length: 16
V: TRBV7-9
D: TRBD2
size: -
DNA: TGTGCCAGCAGCGCACGACTAGCGGGGGACCTCCGCGAGCAGTACTTC
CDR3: CASSARLAGDLREQYF

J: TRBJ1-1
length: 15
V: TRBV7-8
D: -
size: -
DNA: TGTGCCAGCAGCCCAGCCGGAAGGGCGCGGACTGAAGCTTTCTTT
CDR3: CASSPAGRARTEAFF

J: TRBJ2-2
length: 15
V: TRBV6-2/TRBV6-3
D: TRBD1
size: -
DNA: TGTGCCAGCAGCCCCGGGACAGGGGTCTCCGGGGAGCTGTTTTTT
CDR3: CASSPGTGVSGELFF

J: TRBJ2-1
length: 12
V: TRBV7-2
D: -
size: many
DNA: TGTGCCAGCAGCTTAGGATTCAATGAGCAGTTCTTC
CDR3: CASSLGFNEQFF

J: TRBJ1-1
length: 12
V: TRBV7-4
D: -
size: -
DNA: TGTGCCAGCAGCTTTGGAACGGCTGAAGCTTTCTTT
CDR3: CASSFGTAEAFF

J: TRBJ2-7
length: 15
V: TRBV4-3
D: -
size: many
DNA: TGCGCCAGCAGCCAAGAAACAGGCTCGAGGAACGAGCAGTACTTC
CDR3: CASSQETGSRNEQYF

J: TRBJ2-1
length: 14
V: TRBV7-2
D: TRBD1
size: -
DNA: TGTGCCAGCAGCTTCTGGACAGGGGGCACTGAGCAGTTCTTC
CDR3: CASSFWTGGTEQFF

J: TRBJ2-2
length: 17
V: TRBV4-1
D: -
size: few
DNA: TGCGCCAGCAGCCAAGACGGGCCAGGGTCGAACACCGGGGAGCTGTTTTTT
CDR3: CASSQDGPGSNTGELFF

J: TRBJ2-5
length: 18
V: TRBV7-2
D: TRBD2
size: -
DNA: TGTGCCAGCAGCCGACGTCTGGGCGGGGGGCGCCCCCAAGAGACCCAGTACTTC
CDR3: CASSRRLGGGRPQETQYF

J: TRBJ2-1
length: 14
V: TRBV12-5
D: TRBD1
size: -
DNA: TGTGCTAGTGGTTTTCCCGACAGGGGTTATGAGCAGTTCTTC
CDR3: CASGFPDRGYEQFF

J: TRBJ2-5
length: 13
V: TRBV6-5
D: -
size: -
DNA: TGTGCCAGCAGTCTCCGGGACTTCGAGACCCAGTACTTC
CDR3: CASSLRDFETQYF

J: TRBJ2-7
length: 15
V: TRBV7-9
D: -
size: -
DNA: TGTGCCAGCAGCTTCCGGGACTTAGGCTCCTACGAGCAGTACTTC
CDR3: CASSFRDLGSYEQYF

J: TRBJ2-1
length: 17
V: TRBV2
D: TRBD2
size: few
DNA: TGTGCCAGCAGTGAACCGGTTCTAGCGGGGGGCCCCAATGAGCAGTTCTTC
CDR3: CASSEPVLAGGPNEQFF

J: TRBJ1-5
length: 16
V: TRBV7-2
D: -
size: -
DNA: TGTGCCAGCAGCTTAGGGGACACGTATAGCAATCAGCCCCAGCATTTT
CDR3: CASSLGDTYSNQPQHF

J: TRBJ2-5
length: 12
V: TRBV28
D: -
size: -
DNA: TGTGCCAGCAGTATACCCGGCGAGACCCAGTACTTC
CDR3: CASSIPGETQYF

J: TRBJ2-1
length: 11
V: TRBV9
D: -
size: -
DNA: TGTGCCAGCAGCGGGAGGAATGAGCAGTTCTTC
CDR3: CASSGRNEQFF

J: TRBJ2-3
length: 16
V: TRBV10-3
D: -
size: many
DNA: TGTGCCATCAGTGTACGTGTTAGGGGAGGCACAGATACGCAGTATTTT
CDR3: CAISVRVRGGTDTQYF

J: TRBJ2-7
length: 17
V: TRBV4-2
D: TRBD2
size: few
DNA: TGTGCCAGCAGCCAAGCCTCCTTAGCGGGAGGGCCCTACGAGCAGTACTTC
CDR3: CASSQASLAGGPYEQYF

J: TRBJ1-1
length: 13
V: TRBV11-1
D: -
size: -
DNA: TGTGCCAGCAGCCCCCCCGTGTGGAGGTCGGCTTTCTTT
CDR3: CASSPPVWRSAFF

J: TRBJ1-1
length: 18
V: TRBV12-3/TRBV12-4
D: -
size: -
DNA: TGTGCCAGCAGGGCCCCCCTAGACCACAGGCGGTTCCCACTTGAAGCTTTCTTT
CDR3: CASRAPLDHRRFPLEAFF

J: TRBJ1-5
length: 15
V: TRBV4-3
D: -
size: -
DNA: TGCGCCAGCAGCCAAGGACTTGTCGGCAATCAGCCCCAGCATTTT
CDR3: CASSQGLVGNQPQHF

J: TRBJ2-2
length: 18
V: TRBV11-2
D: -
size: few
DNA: TGTGCCAGCAGCTCTACCGGGACGGCATTGGGGGTTACCGGGGAGCTGTTTTTT
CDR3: CASSSTGTALGVTGELFF

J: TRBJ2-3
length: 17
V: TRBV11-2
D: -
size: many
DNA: TGTGCCAGCAGCCCATTCAGTACAGGGAGGGGCACAGATACGCAGTATTTT
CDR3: CASSPFSTGRGTDTQYF

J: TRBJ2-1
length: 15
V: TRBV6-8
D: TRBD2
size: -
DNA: TGTGCCAGCAGTAAGGGACTAGAAGAATACAATGAGCAGTTCTTC
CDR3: CASSKGLEEYNEQFF

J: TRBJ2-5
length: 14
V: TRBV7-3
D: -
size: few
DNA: TGTGCCAGCAGCTTAACAGCTGGCGGGGAGACCCAGTACTTC
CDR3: CASSLTAGGETQYF

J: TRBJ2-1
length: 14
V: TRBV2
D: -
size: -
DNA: TGTGCCAGCAGCGGGACTGGAAGCTACAATGAGCAGTTCTTC
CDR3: CASSGTGSYNEQFF

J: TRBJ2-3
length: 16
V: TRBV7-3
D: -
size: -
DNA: TGTGCCAGCAGCGAAATACCGGGACTGGAGACAGATACGCAGTATTTT
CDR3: CASSEIPGLETDTQYF

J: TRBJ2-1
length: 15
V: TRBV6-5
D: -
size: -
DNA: TGTGCCAGCAGTTACGCGGCAGGAGGTTTAGGTGAGCAGTTCTTC
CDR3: CASSYAAGGLGEQFF

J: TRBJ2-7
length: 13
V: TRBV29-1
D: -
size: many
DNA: TGCAGCGTTGCGGGAGACACGTTCTACGAGCAGTACTTC
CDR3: CSVAGDTFYEQYF

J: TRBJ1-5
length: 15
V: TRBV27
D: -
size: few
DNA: TGTGCCAGCGCCCTCACGAAGAGGGGCAATCAGCCCCAGCATTTT
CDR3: CASALTKRGNQPQHF

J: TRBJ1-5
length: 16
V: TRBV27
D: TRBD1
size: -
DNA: TGTGCCAGCAGCCCCACAGCATCCAGGGGGGGTCAGCCCCAGCATTTT
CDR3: CASSPTASRGGQPQHF

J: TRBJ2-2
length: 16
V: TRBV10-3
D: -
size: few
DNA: TGTGCCATCAGTGAGTCCGGCGGGACGCGCACCGGGGAGCTGTTTTTT
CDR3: CAISESGGTRTGELFF

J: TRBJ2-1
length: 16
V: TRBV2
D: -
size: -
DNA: TGTGCCAGCAGCTTCCGACTAGAGGTCACCCACAATGAGCAGTTCTTC
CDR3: CASSFRLEVTHNEQFF

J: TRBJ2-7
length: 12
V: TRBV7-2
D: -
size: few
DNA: TGTGCCAGCAGCACCTTTGGTTCCGAGAATAGTTTC
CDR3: CASSTFGSENSF